This T cell receptor (beta chain) is drawn from a study of CD8 T cells in ankylosing spondylitis. Between the trimmed V and J ends, which lost 6 bases and 0 bases, there was a span of 6 bases. Germline V lookup: CDR1 SNHLY, CDR2 FYNNEI. The CDR3 sequence is 13 residues long. TCRdb called the 5' RACE reads again in MiXCR, with one record for every CDR3 protein. The sample has about 130,000 distinct CDR3 sequences; about 7% are singletons. This clonotype was detected many times. The receptor was isolated from a male donor with ankylosing spondylitis or in good health (not recorded which). The chain employs TRBV2 and TRBJ1-3; D not resolved. The specimen was blood, either unsorted or a sorted T cell fraction (not recorded which). CDR3 sequence (DNA): TGTGCCAGCAGCGGACCCTCTGGAAACACCATATATTTT. Amino acid sequence: CASSGPSGNTIYF.